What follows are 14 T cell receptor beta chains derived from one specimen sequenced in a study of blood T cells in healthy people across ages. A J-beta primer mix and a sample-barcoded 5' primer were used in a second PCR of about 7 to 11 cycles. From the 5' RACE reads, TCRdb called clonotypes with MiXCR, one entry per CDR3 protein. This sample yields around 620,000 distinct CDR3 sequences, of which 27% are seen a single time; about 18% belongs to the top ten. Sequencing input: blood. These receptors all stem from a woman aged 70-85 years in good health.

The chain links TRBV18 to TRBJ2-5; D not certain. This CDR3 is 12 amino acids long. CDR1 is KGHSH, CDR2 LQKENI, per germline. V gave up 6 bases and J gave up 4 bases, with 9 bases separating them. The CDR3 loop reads CASSRQTETQYF. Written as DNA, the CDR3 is TGTGCCAGCTCCCGTCAGACAGAGACCCAGTACTTC.

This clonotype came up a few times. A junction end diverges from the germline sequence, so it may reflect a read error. The CDR3 spells CASSLGTGGMYEQCF. CDR3 coding DNA: TGTGCCAGCAGCCTAGGTACAGGGGGAATGTACGAGCAGTGCTTC. The gene calls are TRBV7-2 and TRBJ2-7; TRBD1 matches 8 bases. This CDR3 region has 15 residues. Germline-derived CDR1 and CDR2 are SGHTA and FQGNSA.

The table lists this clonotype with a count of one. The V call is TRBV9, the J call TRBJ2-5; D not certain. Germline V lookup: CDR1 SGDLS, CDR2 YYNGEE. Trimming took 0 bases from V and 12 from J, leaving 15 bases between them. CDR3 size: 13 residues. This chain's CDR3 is CASSVATLYKEYF. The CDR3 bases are TGTGCCAGCAGCGTAGCTACGTTGTATAAGGAGTACTTC. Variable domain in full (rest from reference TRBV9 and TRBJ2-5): DSGVTQTPKHLITATGQRVTLRCSPRSGDLSVYWYQQSLDQGLQFLIQYYNGEERAKGNILERFSAQQFPDLHSELNLSSLELGDSALYFCASSVATLYKEYFGPGTRLLVL.

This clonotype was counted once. In DNA, the CDR3 is TGCAGCACAGGGGGCGCGGGAGGGGAAAAACTGTTTTTT. Translating it yields CSTGGAGGEKLFF. The chain recombines TRBV20-1 with TRBJ1-4; 9 bases align to TRBD1. CDR3 length equals 13 residues. Germline-derived CDR1 and CDR2 are DFQATT and SNEGSKA (reference sequence).

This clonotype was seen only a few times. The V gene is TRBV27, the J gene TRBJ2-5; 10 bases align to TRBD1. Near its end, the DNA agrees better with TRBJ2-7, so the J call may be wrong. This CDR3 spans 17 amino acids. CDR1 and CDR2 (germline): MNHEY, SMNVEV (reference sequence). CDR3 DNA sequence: TGTGCCAGCAGTTTATTCTTCGGACAGGGGGGGACCTACGAGCAGTACTTC. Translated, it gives CASSLFFGQGGTYEQYF.

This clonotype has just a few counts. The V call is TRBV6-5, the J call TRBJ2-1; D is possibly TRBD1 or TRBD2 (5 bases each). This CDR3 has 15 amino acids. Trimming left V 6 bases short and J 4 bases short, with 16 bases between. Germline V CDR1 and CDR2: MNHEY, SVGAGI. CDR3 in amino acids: CASSPRDRTYNEQFF. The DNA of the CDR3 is TGTGCCAGCAGCCCCCGGGACCGAACTTACAATGAGCAGTTCTTC.

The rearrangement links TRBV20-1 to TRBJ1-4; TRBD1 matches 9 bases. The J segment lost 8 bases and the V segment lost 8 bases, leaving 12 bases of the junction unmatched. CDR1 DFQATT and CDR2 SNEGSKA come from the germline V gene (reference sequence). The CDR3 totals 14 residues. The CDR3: CSSSTGTGREKLFF. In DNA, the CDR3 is TGCAGTTCCTCGACCGGGACAGGGCGGGAAAAACTGTTTTTT.

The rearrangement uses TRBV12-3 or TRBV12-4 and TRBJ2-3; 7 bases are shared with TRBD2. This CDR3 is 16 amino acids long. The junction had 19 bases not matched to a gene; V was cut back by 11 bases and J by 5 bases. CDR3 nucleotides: TGTGCCGGCACCCCTTCATGGGGAGGGATCGGAGATACGCAGTATTTT. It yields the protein CAGTPSWGGIGDTQYF.

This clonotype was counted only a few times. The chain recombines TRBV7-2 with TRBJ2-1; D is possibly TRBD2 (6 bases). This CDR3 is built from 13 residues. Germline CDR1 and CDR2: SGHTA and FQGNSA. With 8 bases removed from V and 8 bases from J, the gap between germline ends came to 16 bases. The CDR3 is CASSLGRIDEQFF. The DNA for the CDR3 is TGTGCCAGCTCCTTAGGGAGGATTGATGAGCAGTTCTTC.

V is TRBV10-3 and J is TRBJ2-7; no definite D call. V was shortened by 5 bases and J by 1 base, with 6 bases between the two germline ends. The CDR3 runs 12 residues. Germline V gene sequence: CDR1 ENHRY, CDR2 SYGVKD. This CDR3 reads CAISTGSYEQYF. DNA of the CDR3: TGTGCCATCAGTACTGGATCCTACGAGCAGTACTTC.

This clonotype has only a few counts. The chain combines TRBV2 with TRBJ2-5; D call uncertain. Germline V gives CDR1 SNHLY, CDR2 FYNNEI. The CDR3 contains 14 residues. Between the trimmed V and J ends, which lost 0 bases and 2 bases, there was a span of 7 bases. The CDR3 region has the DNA TGTGCCAGCAGTGAAGCAAGATATCAAGAGACCCAGTACTTC. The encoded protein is CASSEARYQETQYF.

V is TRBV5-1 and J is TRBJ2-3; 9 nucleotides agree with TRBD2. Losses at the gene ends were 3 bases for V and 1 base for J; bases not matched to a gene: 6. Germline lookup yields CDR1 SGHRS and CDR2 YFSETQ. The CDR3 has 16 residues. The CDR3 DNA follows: TGCGCCAGCAGCTCCTTAGCGGGGGTCGGCACAGATACGCAGTATTTT. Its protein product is CASSSLAGVGTDTQYF.

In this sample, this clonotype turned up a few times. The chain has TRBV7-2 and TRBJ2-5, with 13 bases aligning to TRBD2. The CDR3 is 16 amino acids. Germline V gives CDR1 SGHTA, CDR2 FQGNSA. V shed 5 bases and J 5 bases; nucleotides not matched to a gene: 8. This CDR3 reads CASSLTTSGGRETQYF. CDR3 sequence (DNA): TGTGCCAGCAGCCTTACGACTAGCGGGGGGAGGGAGACCCAGTACTTC.

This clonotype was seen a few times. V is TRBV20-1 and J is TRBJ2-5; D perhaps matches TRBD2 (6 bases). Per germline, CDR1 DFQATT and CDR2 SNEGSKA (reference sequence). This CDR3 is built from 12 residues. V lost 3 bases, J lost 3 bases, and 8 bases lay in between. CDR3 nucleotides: TGCAGTGCTAGGGAGGGAAAAGAGACCCAGTACTTC. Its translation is CSAREGKETQYF.